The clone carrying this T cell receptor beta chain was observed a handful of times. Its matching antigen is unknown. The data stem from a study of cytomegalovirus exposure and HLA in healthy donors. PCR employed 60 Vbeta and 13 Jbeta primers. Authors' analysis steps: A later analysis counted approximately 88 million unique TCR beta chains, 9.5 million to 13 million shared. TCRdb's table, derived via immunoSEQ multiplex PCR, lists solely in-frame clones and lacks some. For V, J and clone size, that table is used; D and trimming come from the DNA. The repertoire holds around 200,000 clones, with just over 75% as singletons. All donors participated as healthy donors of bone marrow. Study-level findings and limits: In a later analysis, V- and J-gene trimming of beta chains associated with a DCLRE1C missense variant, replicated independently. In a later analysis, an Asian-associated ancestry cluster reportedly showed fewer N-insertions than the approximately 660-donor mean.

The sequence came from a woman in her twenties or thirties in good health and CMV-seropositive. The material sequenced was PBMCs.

The CDR3 DNA reads as TGTGCCAGTGGGCAGGGGGTAGGAGAGACCCAGTACTTC. Its protein is CASGQGVGETQYF. The chain combines TRBV19 with TRBJ2-5; 7 nucleotides agree with TRBD1. CDR1 and CDR2 from the germline V gene are LNHDA and SQIVND (reference sequence). The CDR3 contains 13 residues. The J segment lost 4 bases and the V segment lost 8 bases, leaving 7 bases of the junction unmatched.